A selection of T cell receptor beta chains follows, all from one sample in a study of lymphopenia after photon versus proton radiotherapy. Measured with immunoSEQ multiplex PCR; TCRdb has only the in-frame clones, and not every one. In the table there are 40,000 or so clones, about 90% of which are singletons. Sequencing used peripheral blood, obtained from a patient treated with photon-based radiotherapy. The origin of the receptors is a man aged 55 to 70 with cholangiocarcinoma. CDR3s include the opening cysteine and the closing phenylalanine or tryptophan. Each record gives: clone size, D gene, J gene, V gene, CDR3 DNA, CDR3 protein. D genes are given only for firm matches. Clone size is given for some rows only: seen once, a few or many times, or a class if the clone is expanded.

NA | NA | TRBJ2-5 | TRBV19 | TGTGCCAGTAGTTATAAAGGGCTGGTTCAGGAGACCCAGTACTTC | CASSYKGLVQETQYF
NA | NA | TRBJ2-1 | TRBV19 | TGTGCCAGTAGTACCGGACCCCGGCCTAGCAATGAGCAGTTCTTC | CASSTGPRPSNEQFF
NA | TRBD1 | TRBJ2-7 | TRBV18 | TGTGCCAGCTCACCCCGGACAGGGGAAATGGGCGAGCAGTACTTC | CASSPRTGEMGEQYF
NA | TRBD1 | TRBJ1-1 | TRBV15 | TGTGCCACCAGCAGAGATTGGGTGGGACAGGGGGGTCAGAACACTGAAGCTTTCTTT | CATSRDWVGQGGQNTEAFF
NA | NA | TRBJ1-1 | TRBV9 | TGTGCCAGCGGGTTACAGGGGAACACTGAAGCTTTCTTT | CASGLQGNTEAFF
NA | TRBD1 | TRBJ2-7 | TRBV7-2 | TGTGCCAGCAGCTCCAGTGGGACAGGGGTGAACGAGCAGTACTTC | CASSSSGTGVNEQYF
NA | NA | TRBJ1-3 | TRBV18 | TGTGCCAGCTCACCACCCAGCGTCTCTGGAAACACCATATATTTT | CASSPPSVSGNTIYF
NA | NA | TRBJ2-1 | TRBV10-3 | TGTGCCATCAGTGAGTTGAACATTCTATCCTACAATGAGCAGTTCTTC | CAISELNILSYNEQFF
once | NA | TRBJ1-4 | TRBV11-3 | TGTGCCAGCAGCTTAGAACAGGCCTCAGATGTTGAAAAACTGTTTTTT | CASSLEQASDVEKLFF
NA | TRBD1 | TRBJ2-2 | TRBV10-3 | TGTGCCATCAGTTCCGGGACAGCGAACACCGGGGAGCTGTTTTTT | CAISSGTANTGELFF
NA | TRBD1 | TRBJ2-2 | TRBV27 | TGTGCCAGCGGATACAGGGGGTCCGGGGAGCTGTTTTTT | CASGYRGSGELFF
few | NA | TRBJ1-6 | TRBV10-1 | TGCGCCAGCAGTGAGTCAAAGGAGTCACCCCTCCACTTT | CASSESKESPLHF
NA | TRBD2 | TRBJ2-2 | TRBV9 | TGTGCCAGCAGCCCCTATAGCGGGGGAAACACCGGGGAGCTGTTTTTT | CASSPYSGGNTGELFF
NA | NA | TRBJ2-5 | TRBV2 | TGTGCCAGCAGTGAACCGACTAGAGAGACCCAGTACTTC | CASSEPTRETQYF
NA | NA | TRBJ1-1 | TRBV6-5 | TGTGCCAGCAGGGAGAACCCCCGCACTGAAGCTTTCTTT | CASRENPRTEAFF
NA | TRBD2 | TRBJ2-3 | TRBV11-3 | TGTGCCAGCAGCCTCGGGACTAGCGGGGAGACAGATACGCAGTATTTT | CASSLGTSGETDTQYF
NA | NA | TRBJ2-5 | TRBV5-1 | TGCGCCAGCAGCTACCGGGACAAAAATTCCAAAGAGACCCAGTACTTC | CASSYRDKNSKETQYF
NA | TRBD1 | TRBJ2-5 | TRBV11-2 | TGTGCCAGCAGCCCCTGGACAGGGGGCCGGGAGACCCAGTACTTC | CASSPWTGGRETQYF
NA | TRBD1 | TRBJ2-2 | TRBV7-2 | TGTGCCAGCAGCTTAGTGTCAGGGGGAGCCGGGGAGCTGTTTTTT | CASSLVSGGAGELFF
NA | NA | TRBJ2-5 | TRBV23-1 | TGCGCCAGCAGTCAACCGTTTCGGACAGGTAAAGAACTAGCCGGTCGGGAGACCCAGTACTTC | CASSQPFRTGKELAGRETQYF
NA | NA | TRBJ2-2 | TRBV4-3 | TGCGCCAGCAGCCAAGATACGGTCGGGGAGCTGTTTTTT | CASSQDTVGELFF
NA | NA | TRBJ2-3 | TRBV7-3 | TGTGCCAGCAGCTTAAAAAGGGAAGAAGGCACAGATACGCAGTATTTT | CASSLKREEGTDTQYF